A single TCR beta chain is shown here with its context. MiXCR, applied by TCRdb to the 5' RACE reads, yields one record per CDR3 protein. The sample shows fewer than 250,000 distinct CDR3 sequences, approximately 15% of them seen only once. This sample stems from a study of T-cell memory formation after mild COVID-19. Across the whole study: The two donors had largely donor-specific TCR clusters.

The sequencing sample was made of PBMCs or a T cell subset sorted from them (not recorded which). The clonotype comes from an adult woman who had mild COVID-19 (a few samples of this study predate the infection). Cell type and time point are not known.

CDR3 sequence (DNA): TGTGCCGTTAGGGGGAACACTGAAGCTTTCTTT. It translates to CAVRGNTEAFF. V is TRBV6-5 and J is TRBJ1-1, with TRBD1 as a possible D gene (5 bases). V was trimmed by 11 bases and J by 1 base, leaving 8 bases between them. This CDR3 contains 11 residues. The germline V gene encodes CDR1 MNHEY and CDR2 SVGAGI.